A selection of T cell receptor beta chains follows, all from one sample in a study of CD8+ T cells in alopecia areata. The table came from immunoSEQ multiplex PCR; TCRdb's copy has only in-frame clones and leaves some out. The data show under 200,000 clones, with 50% to 70% seen just once and roughly 0.91% held by the top ten. The sample consisted of CD4+ T cells sorted from blood, taken at week 4, from a patient treated with tofacitinib. The receptors were gathered from a human donor with alopecia areata. CDR3s include the opening cysteine and the closing phenylalanine or tryptophan. Fields, in order: clone size, D gene, V gene, J gene, CDR3 protein, CDR3 DNA. D genes are given only for firm matches. Size values are once, few and many counts, or a class for expanded clones, and some rows have none.

-	-	TRBV30	TRBJ2-7	CAWRSSAISYEQYF	TGTGCCTGGAGGTCCAGTGCGATCTCCTACGAGCAGTACTTC
few	-	TRBV29-1	TRBJ2-1	CSVDLTGYNEQFF	TGCAGCGTTGACCTCACAGGGTACAATGAGCAGTTCTTC
-	-	TRBV29-1	TRBJ2-3	CSVDGGEDTQYF	TGCAGCGTTGATGGGGGTGAAGATACGCAGTATTTT
-	-	TRBV4-3	TRBJ2-4	CASSQQGTDIQYF	TGCGCCAGCAGCCAACAGGGTACGGACATTCAGTACTTC
-	-	TRBV7-2	TRBJ1-2	CASSLGIPNGYTF	TGTGCCAGCAGCCTCGGGATACCAAATGGCTACACCTTC
-	-	TRBV25-1	TRBJ2-5	CASREDQETQYF	TGTGCCAGCAGGGAGGACCAAGAGACCCAGTACTTC
few	-	TRBV5-6	TRBJ1-1	CASSLGQGRTEAFF	TGTGCCAGCAGCTTGGGGCAGGGACGGACTGAAGCTTTCTTT
-	-	TRBV29-1	TRBJ1-1	CSALQGRNTEAFF	TGCAGCGCCCTACAAGGGAGGAACACTGAAGCTTTCTTT
once	-	TRBV5-4	TRBJ2-3	CASSQGATSSTDTQYF	TGTGCCAGCAGCCAAGGCGCGACCTCTAGCACAGATACGCAGTATTTT
few	TRBD1	TRBV2	TRBJ1-5	CASEGAEGNQPQHF	TGTGCCAGCGAGGGGGCGGAAGGCAATCAGCCCCAGCATTTT
-	-	TRBV5-1	TRBJ1-4	CASSLTGFNEKLFF	TGCGCCAGCAGCTTGACAGGGTTTAATGAAAAACTGTTTTTT
few	-	TRBV5-1	TRBJ2-6	CASGLSGPGANVLTF	TGCGCCAGCGGCCTTAGTGGGCCCGGGGCCAACGTCCTGACTTTC
-	-	TRBV29-1	TRBJ1-1	CSVLLEGRTEAFF	TGCAGCGTCCTGTTGGAGGGGAGGACTGAAGCTTTCTTT
few	TRBD1	TRBV5-4	TRBJ1-4	CASSLGLGGDEKLFF	TGTGCCAGCAGCTTAGGATTAGGGGGCGATGAAAAACTGTTTTTT
-	-	TRBV7-2	TRBJ2-7	CASSPGDYEQYF	TGTGCCAGCAGCCCTGGGGACTACGAGCAGTACTTC
once	TRBD1	TRBV12-5	TRBJ1-1	CASGLTRTGGAFF	TGTGCTAGTGGTTTGACCCGGACAGGAGGCGCTTTCTTT
-	-	TRBV5-1	TRBJ1-2	CASSLGHGGNTGYTF	TGCGCCAGCAGCTTGGGCCATGGGGGGAACACTGGCTACACCTTC
-	TRBD1	TRBV7-9	TRBJ2-7	CASSSTDRGLSYEQYF	TGTGCCAGCAGCTCAACAGACAGGGGCCTCTCCTACGAGCAGTACTTC
once	-	TRBV2	TRBJ1-5	CASSPTESNQPQHF	TGTGCCAGCAGTCCTACAGAGAGCAATCAGCCCCAGCATTTT
once	TRBD1	TRBV29-1	TRBJ2-1	CSVDGDRGTNEQFF	TGCAGCGTTGATGGGGACAGGGGGACAAACGAGCAGTTCTTC
-	-	TRBV5-1	TRBJ2-3	CASSLEGLFHPLGTDTQYF	TGCGCCAGCAGCTTGGAGGGCCTGTTCCACCCTTTGGGCACAGATACGCAGTATTTT
once	-	TRBV7-3	TRBJ2-5	CASSFTGSETQYF	TGTGCCAGCAGCTTTACAGGGAGTGAGACCCAGTACTTC
-	-	TRBV11-2	TRBJ1-1	CASSLHMNTEAFF	TGTGCCAGCAGCCTCCACATGAACACTGAAGCTTTCTTT
-	TRBD1	TRBV5-1	TRBJ2-7	CASSSSGQGFHEQYF	TGCGCCAGCAGCTCATCGGGACAGGGGTTCCACGAGCAGTACTTC
-	-	TRBV7-2	TRBJ1-1	CASSRDNLNTEAFF	TGTGCCAGCAGCAGGGACAACTTGAACACTGAAGCTTTCTTT
few	TRBD2	TRBV29-1	TRBJ2-1	CSVGPRGGNEQFF	TGCAGCGTTGGCCCTCGGGGGGGCAATGAGCAGTTCTTC
-	-	TRBV30	TRBJ2-1	CAWGPPTVF	TGTGCCTGGGGTCCCCCAACGGTCTTC